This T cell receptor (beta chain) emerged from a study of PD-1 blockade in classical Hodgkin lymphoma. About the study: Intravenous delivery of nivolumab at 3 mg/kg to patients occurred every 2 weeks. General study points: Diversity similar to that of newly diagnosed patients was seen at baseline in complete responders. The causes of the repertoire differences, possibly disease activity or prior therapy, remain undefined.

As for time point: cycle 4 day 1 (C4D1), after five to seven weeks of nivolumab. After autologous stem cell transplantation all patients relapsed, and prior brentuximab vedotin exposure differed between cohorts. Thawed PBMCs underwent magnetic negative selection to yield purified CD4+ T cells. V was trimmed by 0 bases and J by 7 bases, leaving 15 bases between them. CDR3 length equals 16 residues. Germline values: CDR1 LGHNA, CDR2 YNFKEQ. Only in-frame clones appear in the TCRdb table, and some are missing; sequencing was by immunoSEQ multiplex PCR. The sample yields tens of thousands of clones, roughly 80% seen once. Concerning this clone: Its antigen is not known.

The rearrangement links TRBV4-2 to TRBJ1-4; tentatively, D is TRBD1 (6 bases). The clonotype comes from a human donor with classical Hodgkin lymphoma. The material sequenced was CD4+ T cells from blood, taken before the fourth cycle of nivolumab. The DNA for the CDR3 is TGTGCCAGCAGCCAAGAGGGCAGGGGAGTAGGTGAAAAACTGTTTTTT. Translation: CASSQEGRGVGEKLFF.